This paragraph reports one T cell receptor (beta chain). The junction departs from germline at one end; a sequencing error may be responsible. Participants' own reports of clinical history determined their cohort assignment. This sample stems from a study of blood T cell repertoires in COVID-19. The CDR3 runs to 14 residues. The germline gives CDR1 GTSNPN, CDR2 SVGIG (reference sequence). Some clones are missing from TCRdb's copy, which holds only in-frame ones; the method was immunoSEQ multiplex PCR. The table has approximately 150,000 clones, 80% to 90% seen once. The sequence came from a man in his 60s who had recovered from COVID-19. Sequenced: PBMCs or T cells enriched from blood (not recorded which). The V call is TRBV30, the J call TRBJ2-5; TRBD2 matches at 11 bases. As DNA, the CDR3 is TGTGCCTGGTTAACTAGCGGGGGCCGAAAGACCCGGTACTTC. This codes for CAWLTSGGRKTRYF. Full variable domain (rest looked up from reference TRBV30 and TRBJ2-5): SQTIHQWPATLVQPVGSPLSLECTVEGTSNPNLYWYRQAAGRGLQLLFYSVGIGQISSEVPQNLSASRPQDRQFILSSKKLLLSDSGFYLCAWLTSGGRKTRYFGPGTRLLVL.